The present entry profiles one T cell receptor beta chain with its context. These data belong to a study of beta chain features in type 1 diabetes. Every bit of the isolated RNA underwent reverse transcription, so sequencing read expressed TCRB transcripts. Libraries were prepared by immunoSEQ multiplex PCR; TCRdb keeps only in-frame clonotypes and omits some of them. This table has roughly 300,000 clones, 11% to 15% appearing once. From germline, CDR1 is SQVTM and CDR2 ANQGSEA. This CDR3 has 13 residues. The V gene lost 2 bases and the J gene lost 6 bases, with 13 bases spanning the gap. Input material: central memory CD4+ T cells from blood. The receptor's source is a man aged 25 to 40 in good health. The chain links TRBV29-1 to TRBJ1-1, with D unclear. In DNA form, the CDR3 reads TGCAGCGTTGAATGGGAGCCAAGAGCTGAAGCTTTCTTT. The encoded protein is CSVEWEPRAEAFF.